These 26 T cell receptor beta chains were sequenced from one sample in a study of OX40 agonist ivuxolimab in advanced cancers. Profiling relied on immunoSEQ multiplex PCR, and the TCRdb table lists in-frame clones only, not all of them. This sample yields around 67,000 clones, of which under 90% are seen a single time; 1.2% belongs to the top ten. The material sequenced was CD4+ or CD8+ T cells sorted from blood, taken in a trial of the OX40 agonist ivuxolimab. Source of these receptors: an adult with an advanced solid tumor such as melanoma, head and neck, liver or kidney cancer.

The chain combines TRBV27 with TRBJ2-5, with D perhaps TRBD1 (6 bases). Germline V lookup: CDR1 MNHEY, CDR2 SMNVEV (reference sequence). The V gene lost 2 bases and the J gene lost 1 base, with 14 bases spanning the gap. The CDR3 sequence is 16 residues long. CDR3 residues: CASSLNIWDIQETQYF. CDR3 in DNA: TGTGCCAGCAGTTTAAATATCTGGGACATCCAAGAGACCCAGTACTTC.

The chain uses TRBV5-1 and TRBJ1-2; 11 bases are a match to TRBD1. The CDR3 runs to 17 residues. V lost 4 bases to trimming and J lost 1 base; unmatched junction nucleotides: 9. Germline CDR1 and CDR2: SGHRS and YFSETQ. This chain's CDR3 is CASSAGQGAMDNYGYTF. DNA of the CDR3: TGCGCCAGCAGCGCCGGACAGGGGGCGATGGATAACTATGGCTACACCTTC.

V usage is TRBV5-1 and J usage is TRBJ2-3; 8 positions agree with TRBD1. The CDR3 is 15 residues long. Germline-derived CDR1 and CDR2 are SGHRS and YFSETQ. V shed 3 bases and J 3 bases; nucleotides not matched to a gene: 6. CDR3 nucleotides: TGCGCCAGCAGCTCGACAGGGGTAGTAACAGATACGCAGTATTTT. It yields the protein CASSSTGVVTDTQYF.

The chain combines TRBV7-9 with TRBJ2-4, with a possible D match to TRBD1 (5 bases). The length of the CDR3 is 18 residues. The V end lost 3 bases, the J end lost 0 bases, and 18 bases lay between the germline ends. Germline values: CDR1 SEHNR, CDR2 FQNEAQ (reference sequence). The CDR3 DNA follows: TGTGCCAGCAGCTTTCTGCCGAGACAGCTTCTAGCCAAAAACATTCAGTACTTC. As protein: CASSFLPRQLLAKNIQYF. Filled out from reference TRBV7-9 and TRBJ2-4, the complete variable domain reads DTGVSQNPRHKITKRGQNVTFRCDPISEHNRLYWYRQTLGQGPEFLTYFQNEAQLEKSRLLSDRFSAERPKGSFSTLEIQRTEQGDSAMYLCASSFLPRQLLAKNIQYFGAGTRLSVL.

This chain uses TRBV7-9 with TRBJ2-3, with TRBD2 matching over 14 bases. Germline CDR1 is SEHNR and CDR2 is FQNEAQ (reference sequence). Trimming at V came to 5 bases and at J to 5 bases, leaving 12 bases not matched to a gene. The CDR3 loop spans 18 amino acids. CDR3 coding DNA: TGTGCCAGCAGCCACTTAGAGGGACTAGCGGGGGAAAGAGATACGCAGTATTTT. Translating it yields CASSHLEGLAGERDTQYF.

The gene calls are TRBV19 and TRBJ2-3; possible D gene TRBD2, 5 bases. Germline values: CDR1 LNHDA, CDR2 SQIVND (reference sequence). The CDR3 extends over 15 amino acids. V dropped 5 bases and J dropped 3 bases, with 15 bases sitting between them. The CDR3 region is CASSGDYTKTDTQYF. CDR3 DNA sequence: TGTGCCAGTAGTGGAGACTACACCAAAACAGATACGCAGTATTTT. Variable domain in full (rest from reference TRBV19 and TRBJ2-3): DGGITQSPKYLFRKEGQNVTLSCEQNLNHDAMYWYRQDPGQGLRLIYYSQIVNDFQKGDIAEGYSVSREKKESFPLTVTSAQKNPTAFYLCASSGDYTKTDTQYFGPGTRLTVL.

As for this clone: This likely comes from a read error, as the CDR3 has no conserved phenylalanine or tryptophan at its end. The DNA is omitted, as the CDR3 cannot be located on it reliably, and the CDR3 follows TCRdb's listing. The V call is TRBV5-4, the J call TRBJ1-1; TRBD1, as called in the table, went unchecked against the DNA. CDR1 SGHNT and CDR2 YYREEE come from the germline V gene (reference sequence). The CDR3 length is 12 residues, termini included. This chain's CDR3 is CASSYGGGGGLV.

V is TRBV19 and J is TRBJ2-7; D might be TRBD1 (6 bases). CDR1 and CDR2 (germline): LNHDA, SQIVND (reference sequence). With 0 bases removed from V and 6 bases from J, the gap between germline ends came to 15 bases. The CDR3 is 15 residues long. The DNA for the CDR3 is TGTGCCAGTAGTATAGAGGGGGCAGGGATCGGCGAGCAGTACTTC. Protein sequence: CASSIEGAGIGEQYF.

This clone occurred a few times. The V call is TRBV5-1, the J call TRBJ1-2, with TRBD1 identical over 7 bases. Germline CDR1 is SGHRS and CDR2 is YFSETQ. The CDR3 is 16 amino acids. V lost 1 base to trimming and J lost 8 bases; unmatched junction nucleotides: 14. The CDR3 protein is CASSLRSTGADGGYTF. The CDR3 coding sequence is TGCGCCAGCAGCTTGCGGAGCACAGGGGCCGATGGGGGCTACACCTTC.

The CDR3 is CASSLAARGITEAFF. The CDR3 nucleotides read TGTGCCAGCAGCTTAGCGGCGAGGGGGATCACTGAAGCTTTCTTT. The chain couples TRBV11-2 to TRBJ1-1, with a weak D call TRBD1 (6 bases). CDR1 and CDR2 from the germline V gene are SGHAT and FQNNGV. V was cut by 1 base and J by 4 bases, with 13 bases left in between. The CDR3 runs 15 residues.

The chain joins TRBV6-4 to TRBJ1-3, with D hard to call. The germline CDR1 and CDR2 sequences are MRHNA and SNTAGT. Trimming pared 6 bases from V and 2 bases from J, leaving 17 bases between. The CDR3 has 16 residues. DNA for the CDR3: TGTGCCAGCAGATCTTCACAAGGCGGGGCTGGAAACACCATATATTTT. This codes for CASRSSQGGAGNTIYF.

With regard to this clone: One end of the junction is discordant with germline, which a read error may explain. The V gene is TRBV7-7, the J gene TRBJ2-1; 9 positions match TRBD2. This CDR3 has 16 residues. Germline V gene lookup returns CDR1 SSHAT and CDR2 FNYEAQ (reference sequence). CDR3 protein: CASSLAPAGGRNEQFF. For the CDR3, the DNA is TGTGCTAGCAGCTTAGCGCCGGCGGGGGGGAGAAATGAGCAGTTCTTC.

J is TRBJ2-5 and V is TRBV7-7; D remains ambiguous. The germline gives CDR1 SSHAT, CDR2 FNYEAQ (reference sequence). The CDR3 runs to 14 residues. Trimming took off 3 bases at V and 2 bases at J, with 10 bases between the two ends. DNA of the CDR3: TGTGCCAGCAGCTTGTTTTGGCGACAAGAGACCCAGTACTTC. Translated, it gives CASSLFWRQETQYF. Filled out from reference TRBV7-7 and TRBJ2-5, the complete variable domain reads GAGVSQSPRYKVTKRGQDVTLRCDPISSHATLYWYQQALGQGPEFLTYFNYEAQPDKSGLPSDRFSAERPEGSISTLTIQRTEQRDSAMYRCASSLFWRQETQYFGPGTRLLVL.

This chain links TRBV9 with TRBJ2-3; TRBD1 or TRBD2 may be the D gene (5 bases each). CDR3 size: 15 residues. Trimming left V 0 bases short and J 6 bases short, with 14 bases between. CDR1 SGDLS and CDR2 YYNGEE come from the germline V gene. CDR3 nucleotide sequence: TGTGCCAGCAGCGTAGTAGGGACGGAGCGGGATACGCAGTATTTT. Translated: CASSVVGTERDTQYF. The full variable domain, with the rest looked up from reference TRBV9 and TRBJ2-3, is DSGVTQTPKHLITATGQRVTLRCSPRSGDLSVYWYQQSLDQGLQFLIQYYNGEERAKGNILERFSAQQFPDLHSELNLSSLELGDSALYFCASSVVGTERDTQYFGPGTRLTVL.

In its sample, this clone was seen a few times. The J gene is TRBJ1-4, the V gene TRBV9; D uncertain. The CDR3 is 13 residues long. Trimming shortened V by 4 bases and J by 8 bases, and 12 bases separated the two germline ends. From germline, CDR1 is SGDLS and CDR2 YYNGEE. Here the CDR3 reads CASSTIEHEKLFF. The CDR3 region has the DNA TGTGCCAGCAGCACCATTGAACACGAAAAACTGTTTTTT. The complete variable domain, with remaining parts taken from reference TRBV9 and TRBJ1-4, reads DSGVTQTPKHLITATGQRVTLRCSPRSGDLSVYWYQQSLDQGLQFLIQYYNGEERAKGNILERFSAQQFPDLHSELNLSSLELGDSALYFCASSTIEHEKLFFGSGTQLSVL.

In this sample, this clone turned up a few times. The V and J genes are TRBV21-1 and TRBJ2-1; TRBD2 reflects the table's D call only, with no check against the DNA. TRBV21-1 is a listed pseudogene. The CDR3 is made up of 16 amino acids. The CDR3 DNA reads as TGTGCCAGCAGCAACCCTTCTAGCGGCCAATACAATGAGCAGTTCTTC. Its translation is CASSNPSSGQYNEQFF.

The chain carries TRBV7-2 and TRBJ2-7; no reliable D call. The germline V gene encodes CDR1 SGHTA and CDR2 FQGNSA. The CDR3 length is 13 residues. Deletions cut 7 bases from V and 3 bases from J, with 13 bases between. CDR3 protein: CASTPERYYEQYF. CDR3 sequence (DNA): TGTGCCAGCACCCCGGAGCGTTACTACGAGCAGTACTTC. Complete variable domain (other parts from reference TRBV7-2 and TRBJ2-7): GAGVSQSPSNKVTEKGKDVELRCDPISGHTALYWYRQSLGQGLEFLIYFQGNSAPDKSGLPSDRFSAERTGGSVSTLTIQRTQQEDSAVYLCASTPERYYEQYFGPGTRLTVT.

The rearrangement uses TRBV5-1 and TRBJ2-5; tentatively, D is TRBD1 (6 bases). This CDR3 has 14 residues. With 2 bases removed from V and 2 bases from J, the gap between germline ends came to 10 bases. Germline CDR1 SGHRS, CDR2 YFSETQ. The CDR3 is CASSFGTRQETQYF. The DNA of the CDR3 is TGCGCCAGCAGCTTTGGGACAAGACAAGAGACCCAGTACTTC.

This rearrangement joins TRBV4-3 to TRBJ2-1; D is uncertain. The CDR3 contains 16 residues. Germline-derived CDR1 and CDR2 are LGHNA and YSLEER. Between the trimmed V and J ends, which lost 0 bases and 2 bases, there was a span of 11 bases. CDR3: CASSQERQFAYNEQFF. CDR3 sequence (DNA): TGCGCCAGCAGCCAAGAAAGGCAATTCGCCTACAATGAGCAGTTCTTC.

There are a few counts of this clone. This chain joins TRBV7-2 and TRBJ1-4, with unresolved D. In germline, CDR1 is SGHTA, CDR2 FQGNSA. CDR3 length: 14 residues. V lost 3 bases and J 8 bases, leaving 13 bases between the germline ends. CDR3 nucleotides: TGTGCCAGCAGCTTCGGGCACCTTCGAGAAAAACTGTTTTTT. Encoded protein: CASSFGHLREKLFF. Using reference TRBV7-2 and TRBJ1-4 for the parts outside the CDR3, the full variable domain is GAGVSQSPSNKVTEKGKDVELRCDPISGHTALYWYRQSLGQGLEFLIYFQGNSAPDKSGLPSDRFSAERTGGSVSTLTIQRTQQEDSAVYLCASSFGHLREKLFFGSGTQLSVL.

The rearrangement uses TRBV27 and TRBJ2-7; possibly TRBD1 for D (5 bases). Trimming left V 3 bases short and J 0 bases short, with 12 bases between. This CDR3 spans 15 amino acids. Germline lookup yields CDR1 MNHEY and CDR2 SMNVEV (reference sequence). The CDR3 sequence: CASSFSTATSYEQYF. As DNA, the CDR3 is TGTGCCAGCAGTTTTTCGACAGCAACCTCCTACGAGCAGTACTTC.

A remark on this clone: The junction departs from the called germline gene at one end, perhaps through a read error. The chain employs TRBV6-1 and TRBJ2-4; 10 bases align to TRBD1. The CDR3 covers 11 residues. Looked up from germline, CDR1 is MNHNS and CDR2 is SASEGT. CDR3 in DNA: TGTGCCAGCAGTGAAGCTGGGACAGGGGTATTC. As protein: CASSEAGTGVF.

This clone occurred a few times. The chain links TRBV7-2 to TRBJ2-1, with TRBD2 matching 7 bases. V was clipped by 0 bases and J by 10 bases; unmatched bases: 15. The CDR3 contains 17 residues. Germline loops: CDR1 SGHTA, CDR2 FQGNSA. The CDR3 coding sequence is TGTGCCAGCAGCTTAGCTTCCTCTTGGACTAGTCCCCAGGAGCAGTTCTTC. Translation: CASSLASSWTSPQEQFF.

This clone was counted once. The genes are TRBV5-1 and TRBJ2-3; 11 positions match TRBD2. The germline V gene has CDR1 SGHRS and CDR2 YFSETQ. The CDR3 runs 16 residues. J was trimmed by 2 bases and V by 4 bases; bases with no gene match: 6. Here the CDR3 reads CASSLLAGAPTDTQYF. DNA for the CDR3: TGCGCCAGCAGCCTACTAGCGGGGGCACCCACAGATACGCAGTATTTT.

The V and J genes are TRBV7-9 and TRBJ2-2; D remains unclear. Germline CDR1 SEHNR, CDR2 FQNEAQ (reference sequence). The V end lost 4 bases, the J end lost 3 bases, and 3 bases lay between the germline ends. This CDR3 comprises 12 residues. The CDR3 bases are TGTGCCAGCAGCTGGCACACCGGGGAGCTGTTTTTT. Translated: CASSWHTGELFF. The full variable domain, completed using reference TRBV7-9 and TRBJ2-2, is DTGVSQNPRHKITKRGQNVTFRCDPISEHNRLYWYRQTLGQGPEFLTYFQNEAQLEKSRLLSDRFSAERPKGSFSTLEIQRTEQGDSAMYLCASSWHTGELFFGEGSRLTVL.

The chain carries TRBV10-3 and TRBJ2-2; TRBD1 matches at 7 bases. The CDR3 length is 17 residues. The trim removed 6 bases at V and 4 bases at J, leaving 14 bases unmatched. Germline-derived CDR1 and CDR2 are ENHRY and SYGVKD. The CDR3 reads CAIRDRTGQTFTGELFF. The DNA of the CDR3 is TGTGCCATCAGAGACCGTACGGGACAGACCTTCACCGGGGAGCTGTTTTTT.